Listed below are T cell receptor beta chains from one sample, sequenced in a study of lymphopenia after photon versus proton radiotherapy. Using immunoSEQ multiplex PCR, the repertoire was profiled, and TCRdb retains in-frame clones only, with some absent. The data hold around 28,000 clones, with about four fifths observed a single time. The sequences come from peripheral blood, collected from a patient treated with photon-based radiotherapy. The source is a man aged 50 or older with gastric cancer. The CDR3 runs from the conserved cysteine through the conserved F or W. The D gene is left open where the match is weak. Clone size is given for some rows only: seen once, a few or many times, or a class if the clone is expanded.

D	size	V	J	DNA	CDR3
TRBD1	-	TRBV6-6	TRBJ2-2	TGTGCCAGCAGTGGGGACAGGCAAAAGGAGCTGTTTTTT	CASSGDRQKELFF
-	-	TRBV1	TRBJ1-6	TGCACCAGCAGCGGGGGGGGACAGGGAATTTCACCCCTCCACTTT	CTSSGGGQGISPLHF
TRBD1	-	TRBV15	TRBJ1-4	TGTGCCGTACAGGGGGTTCTTGCAACTAATGAAAAACTGTTTTTT	CAVQGVLATNEKLFF
-	few	TRBV7-9	TRBJ1-5	TGTGCCAGCAGCTTAGCGCGCCCCATCGCACCCCAGCATTTT	CASSLARPIAPQHF
-	-	TRBV10-1	TRBJ1-5	TGCGCCAGCAGTGCCGGGTTGAACGGTCAGCCCCAGCATTTT	CASSAGLNGQPQHF
-	-	TRBV10-1	TRBJ1-4	TGCGCCAGCAGGGCAGCAACTAATGAAAAACTGTTTTTT	CASRAATNEKLFF
-	-	TRBV18	TRBJ2-2	TGTGCCAGCTCACCTTTACCCACCGGGGAGCTGTTTTTT	CASSPLPTGELFF
-	-	TRBV5-5	TRBJ1-6	TGTGCCAGCAGCTTTTCTGAGGCCTCCTATAATTCACCCCTCCACTTT	CASSFSEASYNSPLHF
-	few	TRBV27	TRBJ1-1	TGTGCCAGTGGGGGGGGGCGACCGAACACTGAAGCTTTCTTT	CASGGGRPNTEAFF
-	-	TRBV19	TRBJ1-5	TGTGCCAGTAGTATAGATCCTAAAGGCCCCAAGTATAGCAATCAGCCCCAGCATTTT	CASSIDPKGPKYSNQPQHF
-	-	TRBV9	TRBJ1-2	TGTGCCAGCAGGCAAGCTAACTATGGCTACACCTTC	CASRQANYGYTF
TRBD2	-	TRBV11-2	TRBJ2-5	TGTGCCAGCAGCCCCGGGACTAGCGTACAACAAGAGACCCAGTACTTC	CASSPGTSVQQETQYF
-	-	TRBV6-1	TRBJ1-3	TGTGCCAGCAGCACCGACTCTGGAAACACCATATATTTT	CASSTDSGNTIYF
-	-	TRBV6-5	TRBJ2-1	TGTGCCAGCAGTTACTCAGGGGCAACGAACAATGAGCAGTTCTTC	CASSYSGATNNEQFF
-	-	TRBV5-6	TRBJ2-7	TGTGCCAGCAGCTGGCAGGGGTACGAGCAGTACTTC	CASSWQGYEQYF
TRBD1	few	TRBV6-4	TRBJ1-2	TGTGCCAGCAACCCACAAACCGGGACAGGGTACTATGGCTACACCTTC	CASNPQTGTGYYGYTF
TRBD1	-	TRBV4-3	TRBJ1-3	TGCGCCAGCAGCCAAGTCACAGGGGCTGGAAACACCATATATTTT	CASSQVTGAGNTIYF
-	-	TRBV6-6	TRBJ1-2	TGTGCCAGCTTTACAGGGAACTATGGCTACACCTTC	CASFTGNYGYTF
TRBD2	-	TRBV27	TRBJ2-2	TGTGCCAGCAGCCACCTAGCGGGGAACACCGGGGAGCTGTTTTTT	CASSHLAGNTGELFF
-	-	TRBV30	TRBJ2-2	TGTGCCTGGAGACCAGGGCCCGGGGAGCTGTTTTTT	CAWRPGPGELFF
-	-	TRBV5-1	TRBJ2-5	TGCGCCAGCAGCTTTGGACCCGGGGAGACCCAGTACTTC	CASSFGPGETQYF
-	-	TRBV6-5	TRBJ1-4	TGTGCCAGCAGTTACAGGGGAGCTAATGAAAAACTGTTTTTT	CASSYRGANEKLFF
TRBD1	-	TRBV5-4	TRBJ1-1	TGTGCCAGCCACAGAGGGGGCATGAACACTGAAGCTTTCTTT	CASHRGGMNTEAFF
-	-	TRBV5-1	TRBJ2-3	TGCGCCAGCAGCGAGGGACGGAGCACAGATACGCAGTATTTT	CASSEGRSTDTQYF
TRBD2	-	TRBV5-4	TRBJ2-2	TGTGCCAGCAGCGCATTAGCGGGGGCGAACACCGGGGAGCTGTTTTTT	CASSALAGANTGELFF
-	-	TRBV7-9	TRBJ1-5	TGTGCCAGCAGCTTAGATACTAGCAATCAGCCCCAGCATTTT	CASSLDTSNQPQHF
-	-	TRBV4-2	TRBJ2-2	TGTGCCAGCAGCCAAGTGGCAACTGGCGGGGAGCTGTTTTTT	CASSQVATGGELFF
-	-	TRBV1	TRBJ2-5	TGCACCAGCAGCCACCCCACCGTCCCGGGGGGGCCGATGGAGACCCAGTACTTC	CTSSHPTVPGGPMETQYF
-	-	TRBV23-1	TRBJ1-1	TGCGCCAGCAGTCCCGTTTACACTGAAGCTTTCTTT	CASSPVYTEAFF
-	-	TRBV15	TRBJ2-2	TGTGCCACCAGCAGAGCCGATCTCGGGGAGCTGTTTTTT	CATSRADLGELFF
TRBD2	-	TRBV10-3	TRBJ2-1	TGTGCCATCAGTGACTCTACTAGCGGGGGCTACAATGAGCAGTTCTTC	CAISDSTSGGYNEQFF
-	-	TRBV19	TRBJ2-2	TGTGCCAGTAGTATAAGGGCAGGGGTCACCGGGGAGCTGTTTTTT	CASSIRAGVTGELFF
-	-	TRBV5-5	TRBJ2-1	TGTGCCAGCAGCTTGGCCTCTTTTTTGGGTAACGATGAGCAGTTCTTC	CASSLASFLGNDEQFF
-	-	TRBV7-2	TRBJ1-5	TGTGCCAGCAGCCTGTTGATGCATAGCAATCAGCCCCAGCATTTT	CASSLLMHSNQPQHF
-	-	TRBV7-3	TRBJ2-5	TGTGCCAGCAGCTTAGCTCCGGGACTCAGTAAAGAGACCCAGTACTTC	CASSLAPGLSKETQYF
TRBD1	few	TRBV27	TRBJ1-2	TGTGCCACGAGGGGGCCCGTCTATGGCTACACCTTC	CATRGPVYGYTF
-	-	TRBV5-6	TRBJ2-4	TGTGCCAGCAGCTTGGCCAGGACAGACCTAGACTTC	CASSLARTDLDF